These 18 T cell receptor beta chains came from one sample sequenced in a study of blood T cell repertoires in COVID-19. Data came from immunoSEQ multiplex PCR; TCRdb stores just in-frame clones and leaves some out. Among tens of thousands of clones listed, 74% were seen once. The sample taken for sequencing was peripheral blood. These receptors all come from a woman of 80 years or more with acute or convalescent COVID-19.

This clone was observed many times. The J gene is TRBJ2-5, the V gene TRBV5-1, with D maybe TRBD2 (5 bases). The germline V gene encodes CDR1 SGHRS and CDR2 YFSETQ. There are 14 residues in the CDR3. Trimming pared 4 bases from V and 0 bases from J, leaving 10 bases between. The CDR3 loop is CASSPDSYQETQYF. The DNA for the CDR3 is TGCGCCAGCAGCCCGGACTCGTACCAAGAGACCCAGTACTTC.

In its sample, this clone was seen a few times. This chain links TRBV6-6 with TRBJ1-5, with TRBD1 matching 8 bases. The CDR3 runs to 15 residues. Germline values: CDR1 MNHNY, CDR2 SVGAGI (reference sequence). J lost 8 bases, V lost 0 bases, and 6 bases had no gene match. CDR3 protein: CASSYSGTGGEPQHF. CDR3 in DNA: TGTGCCAGCAGTTACTCGGGTACAGGGGGGGAGCCCCAGCATTTT.

This chain uses TRBV14 with TRBJ2-5; 8 bases are shared with TRBD1. This CDR3 is 15 amino acids long. V gave up 2 bases and J gave up 1 base; unmatched junction bases: 3. The germline V gene has CDR1 SGHDN and CDR2 FVKESK. CDR3 protein: CASSQQGALQETQYF. The CDR3 DNA reads TGTGCCAGCAGCCAACAGGGGGCCCTCCAAGAGACCCAGTACTTC.

J is TRBJ2-5 and V is TRBV6-5; D is possibly TRBD1 (6 bases). The CDR3 extends over 15 amino acids. Germline V CDR1 and CDR2: MNHEY, SVGAGI. The V gene lost 2 bases and the J gene lost 2 bases, with 12 bases spanning the gap. The CDR3 DNA follows: TGTGCCAGCAGTTACGCCACAGGGTGGCAAGAGACCCAGTACTTC. Its protein product is CASSYATGWQETQYF.

The chain employs TRBV18 and TRBJ2-2, with a possible D match to TRBD2 (5 bases). Trimming took 6 bases from V and 3 from J, leaving 11 bases between them. Germline V gene lookup returns CDR1 KGHSH and CDR2 LQKENI. The CDR3 runs 14 residues. As DNA, the CDR3 is TGTGCCAGCTCGAGGACTGCCGACACCGGGGAGCTGTTTTTT. Protein sequence: CASSRTADTGELFF.

This clone came up once. The J gene is TRBJ2-7, the V gene TRBV28; possible D gene TRBD1, 5 bases. Trimming took off 5 bases at V and 2 bases at J, with 16 bases between the two ends. Germline V CDR1 and CDR2: MDHEN, SYDVKM. This CDR3 spans 15 amino acids. CDR3 sequence reads: CASSQSTGNPYEQYF. The CDR3 DNA follows: TGTGCCAGCAGTCAGAGCACAGGAAATCCCTACGAGCAGTACTTC.

The chain employs TRBV28 and TRBJ2-5; D might be TRBD1 (5 bases). CDR3 length: 15 residues. Germline CDR1 and CDR2: MDHEN and SYDVKM. Trimming removed 2 bases from V and 1 base from J, with 11 bases in between. The chain's CDR3 is CASSLGPRGQETQYF. The CDR3 nucleotides are TGTGCCAGCAGTTTAGGACCAAGGGGCCAAGAGACCCAGTACTTC.

The rearrangement uses TRBV28 and TRBJ1-1; 9 bases line up with TRBD1. Germline CDR1 reads MDHEN; CDR2 reads SYDVKM. The ends lost 6 bases at V and 11 bases at J; junction bases unmatched: 13. CDR3 length: 14 amino acids. CDR3 nucleotide sequence: TGTGCCAGCAGAAACTCCGGGACAGGGAAAATGGCTTTCTTT. It encodes CASRNSGTGKMAFF. Based on the CDR3 plus reference TRBV28 and TRBJ1-1, the full variable domain is DVKVTQSSRYLVKRTGEKVFLECVQDMDHENMFWYRQDPGLGLRLIYFSYDVKMKEKGDIPEGYSVSREKKERFSLILESASTNQTSMYLCASRNSGTGKMAFFGQGTRLTVV.

This rearrangement joins TRBV5-8 to TRBJ1-1, with no clear D. The CDR3 consists of 14 residues. Trimming shortened V by 3 bases and J by 6 bases, and 15 bases separated the two germline ends. Germline CDR1 reads SGHTS; CDR2 reads YDEGEE. CDR3 loop: CASSYSLRGAEAFF. Here the CDR3 DNA reads TGTGCCAGCAGCTATTCCCTCAGAGGAGCTGAAGCTTTCTTT.

This clone was observed once. The chain recombines TRBV28 with TRBJ1-3, with D perhaps TRBD1 (5 bases). V was shortened by 3 bases and J by 4 bases, with 10 bases between the two germline ends. CDR3 length: 14 residues. CDR1 and CDR2 (germline): MDHEN, SYDVKM. This CDR3 reads CASSLYAGGNTIYF. The DNA of the CDR3 is TGTGCCAGCAGTTTGTATGCAGGGGGAAACACCATATATTTT.

The chain links TRBV6-6 to TRBJ2-7; 7 bases align to TRBD2. The CDR3 is 12 residues long. The trim removed 7 bases at V and 4 bases at J, leaving 4 bases unmatched. Germline values: CDR1 MNHNY, CDR2 SVGAGI (reference sequence). The CDR3 is CASNKAGYEQYF. The CDR3 DNA is TGTGCCAGCAACAAAGCGGGATACGAGCAGTACTTC.

A single count supports this clone. The chain recombines TRBV2 with TRBJ2-1; possible D gene TRBD2, 5 bases. This CDR3 is built from 15 residues. Germline CDR1 SNHLY, CDR2 FYNNEI. V was pared by 6 bases and J by 0 bases, with 12 bases between. The CDR3 nucleotides are TGTGCCAGCAGCAGTGGGCGGGCCTCCTACAATGAGCAGTTCTTC. Translated, it gives CASSSGRASYNEQFF.

This chain connects TRBV28 to TRBJ2-1; no clear D gene. Trimming stripped 5 bases from V and 6 bases from J, with 5 bases between. This CDR3 is 11 amino acids long. CDR1 is MDHEN and CDR2 is SYDVKM in the germline V gene. The CDR3 region is CASSTPNEQFF. In nucleotides, the CDR3 is TGTGCCAGCAGTACACCCAATGAGCAGTTCTTC.

The V call is TRBV2, the J call TRBJ2-5, with D hard to call. The CDR3 loop spans 13 amino acids. V was pared by 4 bases and J by 5 bases, with 11 bases between. Germline V CDR1 and CDR2: SNHLY, FYNNEI. As DNA, the CDR3 is TGTGCCAGCAGTGCCCTCTCGAGGGAGACCCAGTACTTC. This translates into CASSALSRETQYF.

This clone was found a few times. The V gene is TRBV5-4, the J gene TRBJ2-7, with 9 bases that match TRBD2. Germline assignment: CDR1 SGHNT and CDR2 YYREEE (reference sequence). This CDR3 is 15 amino acids long. V shed 4 bases, J shed 7 bases, and the junction held 12 bases outside the gene matches. The DNA for the CDR3 is TGTGCCAGCAGCCCCGGGACTAGCCCTTTTTATGAGCAGTACTTC. Translation gives CASSPGTSPFYEQYF.

The chain employs TRBV9 and TRBJ2-7, with D maybe TRBD2 (6 bases). This CDR3 has 15 amino acids. Germline V lookup: CDR1 SGDLS, CDR2 YYNGEE. Trimming removed 0 bases at V and 3 bases at J, with 13 bases between. CDR3: CASSVGGTHLYEQYF. CDR3 nucleotide sequence: TGTGCCAGCAGCGTAGGCGGGACTCATCTCTACGAGCAGTACTTC.

This chain links TRBV9 with TRBJ2-1; 9 bases map to TRBD1. The V gene end was trimmed by 3 bases and the J gene end by 0 bases; junction bases not matched to a gene: 7. This CDR3 has 17 amino acids. In germline, CDR1 is SGDLS, CDR2 YYNGEE. The CDR3 DNA reads as TGTGCCAGCAGCGCCGACAGGGGGTTTTCCTCCTACAATGAGCAGTTCTTC. Translation gives CASSADRGFSSYNEQFF. The variable domain in full, completed from reference TRBV9 and TRBJ2-1, reads DSGVTQTPKHLITATGQRVTLRCSPRSGDLSVYWYQQSLDQGLQFLIQYYNGEERAKGNILERFSAQQFPDLHSELNLSSLELGDSALYFCASSADRGFSSYNEQFFGPGTRLTVL.

The chain has TRBV4-1 and TRBJ2-1; D possibly corresponds to TRBD2 (6 bases). With 1 base removed from V and 12 bases from J, the gap between germline ends came to 13 bases. Per germline, CDR1 MGHRA and CDR2 YSYEKL. This CDR3 is built from 13 residues. The DNA for the CDR3 is TGCGCCAGCAGCCAAGGCACGGGACTTAGGCAGTTCTTC. This translates into CASSQGTGLRQFF.